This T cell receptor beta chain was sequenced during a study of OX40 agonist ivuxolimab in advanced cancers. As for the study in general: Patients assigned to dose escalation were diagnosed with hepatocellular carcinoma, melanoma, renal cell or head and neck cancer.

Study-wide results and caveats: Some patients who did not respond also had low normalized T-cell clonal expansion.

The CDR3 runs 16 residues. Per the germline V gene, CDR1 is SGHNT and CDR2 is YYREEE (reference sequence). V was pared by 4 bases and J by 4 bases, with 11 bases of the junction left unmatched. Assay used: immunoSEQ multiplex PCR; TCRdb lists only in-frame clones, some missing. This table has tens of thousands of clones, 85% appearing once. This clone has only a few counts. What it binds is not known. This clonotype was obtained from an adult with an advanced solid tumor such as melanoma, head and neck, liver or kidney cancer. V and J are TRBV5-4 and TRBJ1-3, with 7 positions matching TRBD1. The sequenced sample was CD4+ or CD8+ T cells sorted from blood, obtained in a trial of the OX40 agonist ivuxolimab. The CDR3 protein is CASSQQGSWGGNTIYF. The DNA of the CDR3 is TGTGCCAGCAGCCAACAGGGGTCCTGGGGCGGAAACACCATATATTTT.